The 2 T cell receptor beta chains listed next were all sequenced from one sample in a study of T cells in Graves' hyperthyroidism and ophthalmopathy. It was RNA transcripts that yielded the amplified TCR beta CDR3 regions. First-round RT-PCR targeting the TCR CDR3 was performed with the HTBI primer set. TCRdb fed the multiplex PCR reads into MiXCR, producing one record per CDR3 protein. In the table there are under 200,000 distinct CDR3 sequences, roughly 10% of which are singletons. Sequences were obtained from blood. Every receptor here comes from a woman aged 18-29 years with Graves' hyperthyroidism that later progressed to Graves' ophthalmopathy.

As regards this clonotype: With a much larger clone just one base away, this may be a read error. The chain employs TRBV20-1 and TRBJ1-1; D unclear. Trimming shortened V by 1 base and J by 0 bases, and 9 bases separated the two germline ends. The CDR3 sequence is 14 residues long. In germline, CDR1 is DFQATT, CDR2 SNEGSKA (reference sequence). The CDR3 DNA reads TGCAGTGCTAGAGCCTCACAGATGAACACTGAAGCTTTCTTT. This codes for CSARASQMNTEAFF.

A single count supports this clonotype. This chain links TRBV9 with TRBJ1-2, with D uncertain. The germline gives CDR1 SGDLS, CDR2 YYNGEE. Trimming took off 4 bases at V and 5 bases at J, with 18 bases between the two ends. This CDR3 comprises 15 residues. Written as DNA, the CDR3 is TGTGCCAGCAGCATCGGGCGGGGAGAGTATTATGGCTACACCTTC. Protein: CASSIGRGEYYGYTF. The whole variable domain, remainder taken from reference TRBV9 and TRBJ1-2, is DSGVTQTPKHLITATGQRVTLRCSPRSGDLSVYWYQQSLDQGLQFLIQYYNGEERAKGNILERFSAQQFPDLHSELNLSSLELGDSALYFCASSIGRGEYYGYTFGSGTRLTVV.